Shown below are 3 T cell receptor beta chains from a single sample sequenced in a study of blood T cell repertoires in COVID-19. Profiling relied on immunoSEQ multiplex PCR, and the TCRdb table lists in-frame clones only, not all of them. The sample consists of a few hundred thousand clones, 89% of them appearing once. Sequenced: peripheral blood. The receptors shown here come from a young woman with COVID-19, enrolled during active disease.

V usage is TRBV30 and J usage is TRBJ2-3; D is unclear. This CDR3 region has 11 residues. The germline V and J ends were trimmed by 2 bases and 5 bases, with 5 bases remaining between them. In germline, CDR1 is GTSNPN, CDR2 SVGIG (reference sequence). CDR3 region: CAWSRQDTQYF. Here the CDR3 DNA reads TGTGCCTGGAGTCGACAAGATACGCAGTATTTT.

This clone was picked up a small number of times. The chain has TRBV2 and TRBJ2-7; D remains ambiguous. The CDR3 is 13 amino acids. Trimming pared 4 bases from V and 6 bases from J, leaving 13 bases between. Germline values: CDR1 SNHLY, CDR2 FYNNEI. CDR3 coding DNA: TGTGCCAGCAGTGTGTCCCGGCGGTCCGAGCAGTACTTC. It encodes CASSVSRRSEQYF.

The V and J genes are TRBV10-1 and TRBJ2-1; 8 bases are a match to TRBD2. Per germline, CDR1 WNHNN and CDR2 SYGVQD (reference sequence). CDR3 length: 15 amino acids. Trimming at V came to 2 bases and at J to 5 bases, leaving 5 bases not matched to a gene. This CDR3 reads CASSEVRGGNNEQFF. For the CDR3, the DNA is TGCGCCAGCAGTGAGGTCCGGGGGGGAAACAATGAGCAGTTCTTC.